This TCR beta chain was identified during a study of CD8 T cells in Susac syndrome. CD8+ and CD4+ blood T cells underwent TCR beta sequencing. Through negative isolation, CD4+ and CD8+ T cells were obtained, while TEMRA cells were enriched using FACS. Reverse transcription of about 0.5 to 1 ug RNA was carried out with random hexamers. An immunoSEQ multiplex PCR generated amplified TCR beta CDR3 products spanning 54 Vbeta and 13 Jbeta. TCRdb re-analysed the immunoSEQ multiplex PCR reads in MiXCR, keeping a single row per CDR3 protein. The sample records more than 95,000 distinct CDR3 sequences, around 94% being singletons. The CDR3 loop spans 11 amino acids. Trimming took off 6 bases at V and 13 bases at J, with 15 bases between the two ends.

Material for sequencing was CD4+ T cells from PBMCs. The rearrangement uses TRBV12-3 or TRBV12-4 and TRBJ1-1, with D possibly TRBD1 on 6 matching bases. This receptor was obtained from a human donor with multiple sclerosis. The chain's CDR3 is CASSTGRTVFF. DNA of the CDR3: TGTGCCAGCAGCACAGGGAGGACGGTTTTCTTT.